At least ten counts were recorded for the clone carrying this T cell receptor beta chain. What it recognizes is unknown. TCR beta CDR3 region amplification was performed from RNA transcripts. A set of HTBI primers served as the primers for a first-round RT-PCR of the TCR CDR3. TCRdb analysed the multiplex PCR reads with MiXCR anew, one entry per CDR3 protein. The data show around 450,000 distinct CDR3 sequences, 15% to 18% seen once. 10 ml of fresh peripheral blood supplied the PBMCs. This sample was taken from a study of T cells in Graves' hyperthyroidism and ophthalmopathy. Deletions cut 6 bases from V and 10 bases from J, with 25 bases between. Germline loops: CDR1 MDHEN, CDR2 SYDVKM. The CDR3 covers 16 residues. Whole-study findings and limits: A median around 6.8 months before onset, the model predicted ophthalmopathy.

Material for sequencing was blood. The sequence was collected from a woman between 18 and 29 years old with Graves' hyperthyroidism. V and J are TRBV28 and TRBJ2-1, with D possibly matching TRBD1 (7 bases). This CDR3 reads CASRKTGTALAQEQFF. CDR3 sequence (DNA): TGTGCCAGCAGGAAGACAGGGACGGCCCTAGCGCAAGAGCAGTTCTTC.